Each of the 21 T cell receptor beta chains below was sequenced from the same sample in a study of T cell changes during pregnancy in multiple sclerosis (dated by TCRdb to about 2019). The method behind the library was the immunoSEQ multiplex PCR assay. Entries here come from immuneACCESS through TCRdb and include only in-frame sequences with V and J called. Some clones fail to appear in such tables; in the studies checked, an unresolved V gene covers under half of the shortfall, and the cause of the remainder is unknown. This sample gives some 40,000 clones in total; less than 90% of them show up just once. Around 0.5% of the sample is taken by the ten largest. This specimen was CD4+ T cells from peripheral blood mononuclear cells, taken in the first trimester of pregnancy. The receptors were sampled from a female donor with multiple sclerosis, enrolled in a pregnancy study.

Concerning this clone itself: A junction boundary mismatches the germline segment, possibly from a read error. J is TRBJ2-7 and V is TRBV7-2; D is possibly TRBD2 (6 bases). Per germline, CDR1 SGHTA and CDR2 FQGNSA. The CDR3 sequence is 13 residues long. CDR3 in DNA: TGTGCCAGCAGCTTATCGATCCTGGGACTCCACTCCTTC. As protein: CASSLSILGLHSF.

The V and J genes are TRBV30 and TRBJ2-5; the match to TRBD2 covers 7 bases. Trimming cost V 1 base and J 0 bases; bases outside gene matches: 5. Germline loops: CDR1 GTSNPN, CDR2 SVGIG (reference sequence). The CDR3 has 15 amino acids. The CDR3 reads CAWSGGSGYQETQYF. The CDR3 DNA reads as TGTGCCTGGAGTGGGGGTAGCGGGTACCAAGAGACCCAGTACTTC.

Relative to its sample, this clone is medium-sized. The chain has TRBV6-1 and TRBJ1-5; 7 nucleotides align to TRBD1. The germline V gene encodes CDR1 MNHNS and CDR2 SASEGT. V lost 6 bases to trimming and J lost 9 bases; unmatched junction nucleotides: 8. The CDR3 runs to 13 residues. CDR3 region: CASRETGVGPQHF. CDR3 in DNA: TGTGCCAGCAGGGAAACAGGGGTAGGGCCCCAGCATTTT.

Here the CDR3 DNA reads TGTGCCAGCAAAAGAGGACAGGGGGCTTACGAGCAGTACTTC. Translating gives CASKRGQGAYEQYF. The chain has TRBV6-5 and TRBJ2-7; 11 nucleotides match TRBD1. V lost 7 bases and J lost 4; bases outside the gene matches: 6. CDR3 length equals 14 residues. The germline V gene encodes CDR1 MNHEY and CDR2 SVGAGI.

The J gene is TRBJ2-2, the V gene TRBV5-4; 14 bases map to TRBD2. Unmatched junction bases numbered 7, after V lost 1 base and J lost 5 bases. This CDR3 is built from 18 residues. CDR1 and CDR2 (germline): SGHNT, YYREEE (reference sequence). CDR3 amino acids: CASSLQTSGRASTGELFF. The CDR3 DNA follows: TGTGCCAGCAGCTTGCAGACTAGCGGGAGGGCCAGTACCGGGGAGCTGTTTTTT.

The rearrangement uses TRBV6-1 and TRBJ2-7; D possibly corresponds to TRBD2 (6 bases). The CDR3 is 12 residues long. The V gene lost 3 bases and the J gene lost 9 bases, with 12 bases spanning the gap. In germline, CDR1 is MNHNS, CDR2 SASEGT. Here the CDR3 reads CASSDLRGAQYF. Written as DNA, the CDR3 is TGTGCCAGCAGTGATCTCCGCGGGGCGCAGTACTTC.

The rearrangement links TRBV6-1 to TRBJ1-1; 9 nucleotides line up with TRBD1. The germline V gene has CDR1 MNHNS and CDR2 SASEGT. This CDR3 has 14 residues. Losses at the gene ends were 6 bases for V and 2 bases for J; bases not matched to a gene: 4. The DNA of the CDR3 is TGTGCCAGCAGGAACAGGGGGCTCAACACTGAAGCTTTCTTT. Its protein is CASRNRGLNTEAFF.

The chain joins TRBV19 to TRBJ2-7; 12 positions agree with TRBD1. Trimming took 0 bases from V and 7 from J; bases not matched to a gene: 4. This CDR3 is 15 amino acids long. From germline, CDR1 is LNHDA and CDR2 SQIVND (reference sequence). The CDR3 reads CASSIEGTGGLEQYF. The CDR3 DNA sequence: TGTGCCAGTAGTATAGAGGGGACAGGGGGCTTGGAGCAGTACTTC.

V and J are TRBV7-9 and TRBJ2-2, with D possibly TRBD1 on 6 matching bases. Germline V gives CDR1 SEHNR, CDR2 FQNEAQ (reference sequence). CDR3 size: 14 residues. The ends were cut back, 5 bases at V and 4 bases at J, with 11 bases in the middle. CDR3: CASSTGTLTGELFF. CDR3 in DNA: TGTGCCAGCAGCACCGGGACACTCACCGGGGAGCTGTTTTTT.

The gene calls are TRBV10-2 and TRBJ2-7, with TRBD1 identical over 8 bases. After removal of 6 bases from V and 7 bases from J, the junction contained 14 bases not matched to a gene. This CDR3 is built from 15 residues. CDR1 WSHSY and CDR2 SAAADI come from the germline V gene. CDR3 sequence: CASRAGGGRIWEQYF. The CDR3 DNA reads TGCGCCAGCAGAGCAGGGGGCGGAAGGATTTGGGAGCAGTACTTC.

The chain links TRBV10-3 to TRBJ1-5; the match to TRBD1 covers 7 bases. This CDR3 contains 14 residues. CDR1 and CDR2 from the germline V gene are ENHRY and SYGVKD. The V gene end was trimmed by 6 bases and the J gene end by 1 base; junction bases not matched to a gene: 3. Written as DNA, the CDR3 is TGTGCCATCAGCTTGGGACAGAGCAATCAGCCCCAGCATTTT. Residues: CAISLGQSNQPQHF.

This clone is a singleton in its sample. V usage is TRBV11-2 and J usage is TRBJ2-7, with TRBD1 matching over 9 bases. Germline lookup yields CDR1 SGHAT and CDR2 FQNNGV. The CDR3 runs 15 residues. Unmatched junction bases numbered 11, after V lost 4 bases and J lost 7 bases. CDR3 protein: CASSSRQGDLGEQYF. CDR3 nucleotides: TGTGCCAGCAGCTCCCGACAGGGGGACTTAGGGGAGCAGTACTTC.

This clone occurred once. The chain joins TRBV7-2 to TRBJ2-7; 9 nucleotides agree with TRBD1. Losses at the gene ends were 1 base for V and 3 bases for J; bases not matched to a gene: 10. The CDR3 sequence is 17 residues long. The germline V gene has CDR1 SGHTA and CDR2 FQGNSA. In nucleotides, the CDR3 is TGTGCCAGCAGCTTAGTGGTTGGGACAGGGATAAGCTACGAGCAGTACTTC. Translating it yields CASSLVVGTGISYEQYF.

In regard to this clone: Other nucleotide sequences from this sample produce the same CDR3. V and J are TRBV7-8 and TRBJ2-7, with D possibly matching TRBD2 (5 bases). Germline V gene lookup returns CDR1 SGHVS and CDR2 FQNEAQ. The CDR3 has 13 residues. With 1 base removed from V and 4 bases from J, the gap between germline ends came to 8 bases. The chain's CDR3 is CASSLVTGYEQYF. The DNA for the CDR3 is TGTGCCAGCAGCTTAGTAACGGGGTACGAGCAGTACTTC.

This chain uses TRBV10-3 with TRBJ1-1; D is uncertain. The CDR3 runs to 12 residues. V was clipped by 6 bases and J by 8 bases, with 13 bases between them. CDR1 and CDR2 from the germline V gene are ENHRY and SYGVKD. CDR3: CAIRSAGGEAFF. In nucleotides, the CDR3 is TGTGCCATCAGGTCCGCTGGCGGGGAAGCTTTCTTT.

V usage is TRBV19 and J usage is TRBJ2-2; 9 bases line up with TRBD1. CDR1 and CDR2 (germline): LNHDA, SQIVND (reference sequence). The CDR3 sequence is 14 residues long. V shed 7 bases and J 9 bases; nucleotides not matched to a gene: 9. The DNA for the CDR3 is TGTGCCAGTACCTCATTGGACAGGGGCAGGGAGCTGTTTTTT. It specifies CASTSLDRGRELFF.

The chain uses TRBV13 and TRBJ2-1; 10 bases agree with TRBD2. The CDR3 has 16 residues. The V segment lost 4 bases and the J segment 7 bases; nucleotides outside the gene matches: 10. From germline, CDR1 is PRHDT and CDR2 FYEKMQ (reference sequence). CDR3 DNA sequence: TGTGCCAGCAGCTCCACCGGGCTAGCGGGAGCGAATGAGCAGTTCTTC. It codes for CASSSTGLAGANEQFF.

This clone was detected once. The chain combines TRBV4-2 with TRBJ2-2; 10 bases map to TRBD2. With 4 bases clipped from V and 5 bases from J, the junction kept 7 bases outside the gene matches. CDR3 length: 16 residues. Germline V gene data show CDR1 as LGHNA and CDR2 as YNFKEQ. CDR3: CASSPGLAGVTGELFF. The CDR3 coding sequence is TGTGCCAGCAGCCCGGGCCTAGCGGGAGTTACCGGGGAGCTGTTTTTT.

The genes are TRBV4-3 and TRBJ2-3, with a possible D match to TRBD2 (6 bases). This CDR3 comprises 15 residues. Germline CDR1 and CDR2: LGHNA and YSLEER. The V gene lost 0 bases and the J gene lost 14 bases, with 21 bases spanning the gap. The CDR3, as DNA: TGCGCCAGCAGCCAAGACCGATTTTCCGGGGGAAGGTCGTATTTT. Translated, it gives CASSQDRFSGGRSYF.

The chain carries TRBV7-8 and TRBJ2-2; TRBD1 agrees at 10 bases. V shed 5 bases, J shed 7 bases, and the junction held 16 bases outside the gene matches. This CDR3 region has 18 residues. CDR1 and CDR2 (germline): SGHVS, FQNEAQ. The CDR3, as DNA: TGTGCCAGCAGCCCTCTTAGGGCGGGACAGGGGAAATACGGGGAGCTGTTTTTT. Translation: CASSPLRAGQGKYGELFF.

This sequence joins TRBV27 and TRBJ1-4, with TRBD1 matching 8 bases. J gave up 8 bases and V 5 bases, and 13 bases lay outside the gene matches. Germline CDR1 is MNHEY and CDR2 is SMNVEV (reference sequence). The CDR3 totals 16 residues. This chain's CDR3 is CASSPRRTGYEEKLFF. For the CDR3, the DNA is TGTGCCAGCAGTCCTCGCCGGACAGGGTACGAGGAAAAACTGTTTTTT.